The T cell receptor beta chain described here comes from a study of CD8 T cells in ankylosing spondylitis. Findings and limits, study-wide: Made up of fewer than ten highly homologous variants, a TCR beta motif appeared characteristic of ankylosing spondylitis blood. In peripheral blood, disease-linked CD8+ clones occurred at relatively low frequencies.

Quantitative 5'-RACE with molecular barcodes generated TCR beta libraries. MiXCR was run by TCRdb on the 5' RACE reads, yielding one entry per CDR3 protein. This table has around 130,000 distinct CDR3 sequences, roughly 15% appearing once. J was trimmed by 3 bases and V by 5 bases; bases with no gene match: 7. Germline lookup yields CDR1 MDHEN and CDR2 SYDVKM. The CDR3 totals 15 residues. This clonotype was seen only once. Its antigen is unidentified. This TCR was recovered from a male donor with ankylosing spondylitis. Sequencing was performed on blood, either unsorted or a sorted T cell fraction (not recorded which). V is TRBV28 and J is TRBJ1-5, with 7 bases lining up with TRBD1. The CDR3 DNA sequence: TGTGCCAGCAGTAAGACAGGGTCCCTCAATCAGCCCCAGCATTTT. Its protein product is CASSKTGSLNQPQHF.